These 10 T cell receptor beta chains were sequenced from one sample in a study of cytomegalovirus exposure and HLA in healthy donors. In the PCR, 60 Vbeta and 13 Jbeta primers were used. The data were produced by immunoSEQ multiplex PCR, yet TCRdb's version contains in-frame clones alone and is incomplete. This repertoire shows 150,000 to 200,000 clones, over 60% found once; its top ten account for over 2%. The specimen sequenced was PBMCs. The receptor set was obtained from a woman between 50 and 59 years old in good health and CMV-seronegative.

The chain links TRBV2 to TRBJ2-7, with D tentatively TRBD1 (5 bases). CDR3 length equals 12 residues. The V end was cut by 7 bases, the J end by 3 bases, with 10 bases between. Germline V gives CDR1 SNHLY, CDR2 FYNNEI. CDR3 region: CASKGKVYEQYF. CDR3 DNA sequence: TGTGCCAGCAAGGGGAAAGTCTACGAGCAGTACTTC. Full variable domain (outside the CDR3, taken from reference TRBV2 and TRBJ2-7): EPEVTQTPSHQVTQMGQEVILRCVPISNHLYFYWYRQILGQKVEFLVSFYNNEISEKSEIFDDQFSVERPDGSNFTLKIRSTKLEDSAMYFCASKGKVYEQYFGPGTRLTVT.

This clone was found once. The chain employs TRBV16 and TRBJ2-1, with D tentatively TRBD1 (5 bases). Trimming left V 0 bases short and J 5 bases short, with 8 bases between. Per the germline V gene, CDR1 is KGHSY and CDR2 is FQNENV. This CDR3 is built from 14 residues. This chain's CDR3 is CASSQSPGNNEQFF. The CDR3 nucleotides are TGTGCCAGCAGCCAATCCCCAGGGAACAATGAGCAGTTCTTC.

The genes are TRBV7-9 and TRBJ1-2, with D maybe TRBD1 (5 bases). Trimming took 5 bases from V and 4 from J, leaving 17 bases between them. This CDR3 contains 15 residues. Germline V gene data show CDR1 as SEHNR and CDR2 as FQNEAQ (reference sequence). CDR3 nucleotide sequence: TGTGCCAGCAGCCCCCCGGGACTCTTCTTCTATGGCTACACCTTC. Residues: CASSPPGLFFYGYTF.

Only a few counts were recorded for this clone. CDR3 bases: TGTGCCAGCAGCTTAGCTGGCGGGGACCTTTACGAGCAGTACTTC. It encodes CASSLAGGDLYEQYF. The chain combines TRBV7-2 with TRBJ2-7, with TRBD2 as a possible D gene (6 bases). Germline CDR1 is SGHTA and CDR2 is FQGNSA. The ends were cut back, 0 bases at V and 4 bases at J, with 13 bases in the middle. The CDR3 is 15 amino acids.

This clone appeared a single time. The chain couples TRBV4-2 to TRBJ2-7, with 10 bases identical to TRBD2. Germline V lookup: CDR1 LGHNA, CDR2 YNFKEQ. This CDR3 spans 16 amino acids. V trimming: 0 bases; J trimming: 3 bases; junction bases outside the gene matches: 5. DNA for the CDR3: TGTGCCAGCAGCCAAGAAGTGACTAGCGGGTTCTACGAGCAGTACTTC. This translates into CASSQEVTSGFYEQYF.

This chain joins TRBV5-4 and TRBJ2-1, with 9 bases identical to TRBD2. Trimming cost V 4 bases and J 1 base; bases outside gene matches: 6. The CDR3 runs to 16 residues. Germline V gene data show CDR1 as SGHNT and CDR2 as YYREEE (reference sequence). The CDR3 region has the DNA TGTGCCAGCAGCCCCCATAGCGGGGGTTCCTACAATGAGCAGTTCTTC. This encodes CASSPHSGGSYNEQFF.

Concerning this clone: A read error may produce the germline difference seen at one junction end. This sequence joins TRBV7-9 and TRBJ1-1; D might be TRBD1 (5 bases). The CDR3 loop spans 14 amino acids. Germline CDR1 reads SEHNR; CDR2 reads FQNEAQ (reference sequence). CDR3 coding DNA: TGTTCCAGCAGCGCTCAGGGCCGGTATGGTGAAGCTTTCTTT. This codes for CSSSAQGRYGEAFF.

This rearrangement joins TRBV7-8 to TRBJ1-2, with D possibly matching TRBD1 (5 bases). V lost 5 bases and J lost 6, with 13 bases in between. Germline CDR1 reads SGHVS; CDR2 reads FQNEAQ. The CDR3 runs to 13 residues. DNA of the CDR3: TGTGCCAGCAGCCCAAGGCGGGGGGATGGCTACACCTTC. Translated, it gives CASSPRRGDGYTF.

J is TRBJ2-7 and V is TRBV28; 7 bases fit TRBD1. The CDR3 consists of 12 residues. From germline, CDR1 is MDHEN and CDR2 SYDVKM. After removal of 0 bases from V and 13 bases from J, the junction contained 6 bases not matched to a gene. In DNA form, the CDR3 reads TGTGCCAGCAGTTTATGGAGCCAGGGGGTATACTTC. It yields the protein CASSLWSQGVYF.

The V and J genes are TRBV27 and TRBJ2-1; 9 bases agree with TRBD1. Germline CDR1 is MNHEY and CDR2 is SMNVEV (reference sequence). This CDR3 has 15 amino acids. V dropped 6 bases and J dropped 5; count of bases not matched to a gene: 8. CDR3 nucleotides: TGTGCCAGCAGAGGCCGGGACAGGGTCAACAATGAGCAGTTCTTC. It yields the protein CASRGRDRVNNEQFF.